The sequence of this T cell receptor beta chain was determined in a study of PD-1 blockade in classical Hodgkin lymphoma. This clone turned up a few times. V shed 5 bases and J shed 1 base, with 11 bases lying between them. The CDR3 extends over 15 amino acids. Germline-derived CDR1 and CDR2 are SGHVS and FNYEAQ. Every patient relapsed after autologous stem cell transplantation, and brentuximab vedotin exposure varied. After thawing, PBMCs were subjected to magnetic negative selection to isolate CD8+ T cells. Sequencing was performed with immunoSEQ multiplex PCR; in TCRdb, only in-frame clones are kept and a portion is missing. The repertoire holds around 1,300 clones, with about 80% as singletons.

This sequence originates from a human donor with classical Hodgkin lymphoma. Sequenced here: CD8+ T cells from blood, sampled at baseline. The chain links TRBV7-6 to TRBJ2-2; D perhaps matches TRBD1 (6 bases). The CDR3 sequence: CASSIRGQNTGELFF. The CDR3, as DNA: TGTGCCAGCAGCATAAGGGGACAGAACACCGGGGAGCTGTTTTTT.